Below, 16 T cell receptor beta chains from the same sample are listed, as sequenced in a study of cytomegalovirus exposure and HLA in healthy donors. TCRdb's table, derived via immunoSEQ multiplex PCR, lists solely in-frame clones and lacks some. The sample includes 200,000 to 250,000 clones, roughly 84% of them seen just once. The sequenced sample was PBMCs. The receptors derive from a man in his late teens or twenties in good health and CMV-seropositive.

V and J are TRBV19 and TRBJ2-1; D is perhaps TRBD1 (6 bases). The CDR3 totals 14 residues. CDR1 LNHDA and CDR2 SQIVND come from the germline V gene (reference sequence). V was cut by 3 bases and J by 5 bases, with 11 bases left in between. CDR3: CASSIRYRDNEQFF. DNA for the CDR3: TGTGCCAGTAGTATCCGATACAGGGACAATGAGCAGTTCTTC.

The chain employs TRBV15 and TRBJ2-7; 11 nucleotides line up with TRBD2. J was trimmed by 5 bases and V by 3 bases; bases with no gene match: 0. CDR1 and CDR2 from the germline V gene are LNHNV and YYDKDF (reference sequence). This CDR3 is built from 13 residues. CDR3 nucleotides: TGTGCCACCAGCAGGGGACTAGCGGACGAGCAGTACTTC. Translated, it gives CATSRGLADEQYF.

V is TRBV5-6 and J is TRBJ2-1; perhaps TRBD1 as D (5 bases). Germline lookup yields CDR1 SGHDT and CDR2 YYEEEE. Trimming stripped 0 bases from V and 2 bases from J, with 9 bases between. The CDR3 sequence is 15 residues long. CDR3 protein: CASSLAQETYNEQFF. The CDR3 DNA reads TGTGCCAGCAGCTTGGCACAGGAAACCTACAATGAGCAGTTCTTC.

The CDR3 bases are TGCGCCAGCACGTCCCAGCCACCTCAAGAGACCCAGTACTTC. It codes for CASTSQPPQETQYF. The rearrangement joins TRBV5-1 to TRBJ2-5, with D unclear. The CDR3 loop spans 14 amino acids. V was trimmed by 6 bases and J by 2 bases, leaving 14 bases between them. Germline V CDR1 and CDR2: SGHRS, YFSETQ.

The V and J genes are TRBV6-6 and TRBJ2-1; no firm D call. The CDR3 runs to 15 residues. V was pared by 6 bases and J by 1 base, with 13 bases between. Germline values: CDR1 MNHNY, CDR2 SVGAGI (reference sequence). CDR3 sequence: CASSRLATSYNEQFF. The CDR3, as DNA: TGTGCCAGCAGCCGACTCGCGACATCCTACAATGAGCAGTTCTTC.

The chain joins TRBV9 to TRBJ1-2; D not certain. The CDR3 runs to 13 residues. Per the germline V gene, CDR1 is SGDLS and CDR2 is YYNGEE. Trimming stripped 3 bases from V and 2 bases from J, with 8 bases between. In DNA, the CDR3 is TGTGCCAGCAGCGGGAGGGTGAACTATGGCTACACCTTC. As protein: CASSGRVNYGYTF.

The chain links TRBV5-4 to TRBJ1-1, with D possibly TRBD1 on 5 matching bases. This CDR3 has 15 amino acids. Per germline, CDR1 SGHNT and CDR2 YYREEE (reference sequence). With 0 bases removed from V and 4 bases from J, the gap between germline ends came to 13 bases. This CDR3 is CASSLDPGGGTEAFF. For the CDR3, the DNA is TGTGCCAGCAGCTTGGATCCGGGCGGGGGCACTGAAGCTTTCTTT.

There are a few counts of this clone. The chain joins TRBV10-3 to TRBJ1-2; D may be TRBD1 (6 bases). V lost 6 bases and J lost 7, with 12 bases in between. Germline V gene data show CDR1 as ENHRY and CDR2 as SYGVKD. The CDR3 contains 12 residues. This CDR3 is CAIRQGRGGYTF. The CDR3 region has the DNA TGTGCCATCAGGCAGGGGAGGGGTGGCTACACCTTC.

CDR3 residues: CAWSRDFHEQYF. In nucleotides, the CDR3 is TGTGCCTGGAGCCGGGACTTCCACGAGCAGTACTTC. The chain has TRBV30 and TRBJ2-7; a weak D match, TRBD2 (6 bases). This CDR3 has 12 residues. Germline lookup yields CDR1 GTSNPN and CDR2 SVGIG (reference sequence). V lost 3 bases and J 5 bases, leaving 11 bases between the germline ends.

The chain's CDR3 is CASRSGSIYGYTF. In DNA, the CDR3 is TGTGCCAGCAGGTCAGGGAGCATCTATGGCTACACCTTC. The rearrangement joins TRBV6-6 to TRBJ1-2, with D possibly TRBD1 on 5 matching bases. The CDR3 length is 13 residues. V lost 6 bases and J 4 bases, leaving 12 bases between the germline ends. Germline CDR1 MNHNY, CDR2 SVGAGI (reference sequence).

The chain carries TRBV19 and TRBJ1-3; no firm D call. Trimming removed 5 bases from V and 0 bases from J, with 14 bases in between. The germline V gene encodes CDR1 LNHDA and CDR2 SQIVND (reference sequence). The CDR3 has 16 residues. Here the CDR3 reads CASSFGRTYSGNTIYF. The CDR3 nucleotides read TGTGCCAGTAGTTTCGGCAGGACGTACTCTGGAAACACCATATATTTT.

V usage is TRBV5-1 and J usage is TRBJ2-7; D may be TRBD2 (6 bases). The CDR3 extends over 16 amino acids. From germline, CDR1 is SGHRS and CDR2 YFSETQ. The V end lost 3 bases, the J end lost 6 bases, and 22 bases lay between the germline ends. CDR3 nucleotide sequence: TGCGCCAGCAGCTCGGGGGTTGTCGGGACGTGGGGCGAGCAGTACTTC. It specifies CASSSGVVGTWGEQYF.

The CDR3 bases are TGCAGCGTTGACAGGGGCGGGGGCTATGGCTACACCTTC. This translates into CSVDRGGGYGYTF. The rearrangement links TRBV29-1 to TRBJ1-2, with D possibly TRBD1 on 6 matching bases. CDR1 and CDR2 (germline): SQVTM, ANQGSEA. Trimming cost V 3 bases and J 4 bases, with 12 bases left between them. CDR3 length: 13 amino acids.

V and J are TRBV9 and TRBJ2-1; the match to TRBD2 covers 7 bases. V shed 10 bases and J 0 bases; nucleotides not matched to a gene: 10. Per germline, CDR1 SGDLS and CDR2 YYNGEE. This CDR3 contains 15 residues. DNA of the CDR3: TGTGCCTCAGCGGTAGCGGGCAACTCCTACAATGAGCAGTTCTTC. It codes for CASAVAGNSYNEQFF.

J is TRBJ1-2 and V is TRBV4-3; D remains ambiguous. Trimming took off 1 base at V and 5 bases at J, with 14 bases between the two ends. The CDR3 sequence is 15 residues long. The germline CDR1 and CDR2 sequences are LGHNA and YSLEER. The DNA for the CDR3 is TGCGCCAGCAGCCAAGGGAGGAGAGGGTTATATGGCTACACCTTC. Translation gives CASSQGRRGLYGYTF.

The rearrangement uses TRBV30 and TRBJ1-3; D perhaps matches TRBD1 (5 bases). The germline V and J ends were trimmed by 0 bases and 0 bases, with 15 bases remaining between them. Germline V gene data show CDR1 as GTSNPN and CDR2 as SVGIG (reference sequence). The CDR3 is made up of 17 amino acids. As DNA, the CDR3 is TGTGCCTGGAGTGTCACAGGATCTTCGTTCTCTGGAAACACCATATATTTT. Encoded protein: CAWSVTGSSFSGNTIYF.